This TCR beta chain was sequenced in a study of CD8 T cells in Susac syndrome. Both CD4+ and CD8+ T cells were negatively isolated, and TEMRA cells underwent FACS enrichment. The CDR3 contains 14 residues. Germline V gene data show CDR1 as MDHEN and CDR2 as SYDVKM. Trimming took off 6 bases at V and 1 base at J, with 13 bases between the two ends. With random hexamers, reverse transcription was performed on about 0.5 to 1 ug of RNA. MiXCR was run by TCRdb on the immunoSEQ multiplex PCR reads, yielding one entry per CDR3 protein. The sample shows around 190,000 distinct CDR3 sequences, 85% to 95% of them seen only once.

Sequencing was performed on CD8+ T cells from PBMCs. This chain joins TRBV28 and TRBJ2-7; either TRBD1 or TRBD2 may supply D (6 bases each). The TCR comes from a human donor with multiple sclerosis. The CDR3 is CASRRGEESYEQYF. In DNA form, the CDR3 reads TGTGCCAGCAGGAGGGGGGAGGAGTCCTACGAGCAGTACTTC.